This entry describes one T cell receptor (beta chain). Its binding antigen is unknown. No base quality information exists; no much larger clone differs at one position. CDR1 and CDR2 were assigned from the germline V gene (reference sequence) as SGHNT and YYREEE. Trimming removed 4 bases from V and 4 bases from J, leaving 3 bases between the germline ends. Counted from cysteine to phenylalanine, this CDR3 has 11 amino acids. Only CDR3 DNA remains: 33 bases, in frame from the first base. These data originate in a study of regulatory dendritic cells for organ transplantation (dated by TCRdb to about 2017). As for the study more broadly: Sorted naive and memory CD4+ and CD8+ T cells had their TCRbeta repertoires sequenced both before and after allostimulation with either regulatory or mature dendritic cells. What the study reported, not specific to this receptor: Highly diverse repertoires were observed in naive CD4+ and CD8+ T cells, whereas lower diversity was observed in memory cells, and the most oligoclonal repertoires were found in memory CD8+ cells. Only a couple of subjects were sequenced, and the authors noted considerable between-individual heterogeneity in the alloreactive memory CD8+ T cell pool. Of the resting subsets, memory CD8+ T cells had the largest number of alloreactive TCR clonotypes. In both subjects, allostimulation led to expansion of memory CD8+ clones, although regulatory dendritic cells appeared to cause more limited expansion than mature dendritic cells did.

FACS was used to sort CD4+ or CD8+ cells into naive T cells, defined as CD45RA+, and memory T cells, defined as CD45RO+. A couple of healthy control subjects provided the T cells used for TCR sequencing. Unstimulated sorted T cell subsets were used as baseline controls for the mixed lymphocyte reactions. The Qiagen DNeasy Blood & Tissue Kit was used to extract genomic DNA. A multiplexed two-step PCR with Vbeta-specific forward primers and Jbeta-specific reverse primers was used to amplify the TCRbeta CDR3 regions. Through the immunoSEQ service, the TCRbeta libraries were run on an Illumina instrument for sequencing. The original methods were these. V, D and J genes were assigned using IMGT annotation, and counts were corrected for multiplex PCR bias using synthetic CDR3 analogues. Repertoire clonality was computed in the immunoSEQ Analyzer as one minus normalized Shannon entropy. Clonal expansion was defined by Fisher's exact test with Benjamini-Hochberg false discovery rate control, using two-tailed P<0.01. TCRdb's version of the immuneACCESS table is confined to in-frame rearrangements and falls short of the full clone set. An unresolved V gene accounts for under half of the shortfall where checked; the remainder is of unknown origin. V, J and clone size reflect that table, while D and trimming were determined from the DNA. A total of some 5,700 clones appear in this sample, 55% to 65% of them only once. 10% to 12% of the sample rests with the top ten.

The TCR comes from a human donor in good health. Sample: memory CD8+ T cells from blood. The sample's cell subset or site label is to be understood as: CD45RO+ memory T cells. Recombination joined TRBV5-4 with TRBJ2-1; the D gene cannot be named for sure. The CDR3 protein: CASSAYNEQFF. The DNA is TGTGCCAGCAGCGCGTACAATGAGCAGTTCTTC.